These 5 T cell receptor beta chains originate from one sample sequenced in a study of cytomegalovirus exposure and HLA in healthy donors. 60 Vbeta and 13 Jbeta primers were used in PCR. Data came from immunoSEQ multiplex PCR; TCRdb stores just in-frame clones and leaves some out. The sample holds 40,000 or so clones. Sequencing was done on a sample of PBMCs. The receptors derive from a male donor in good health and CMV-seronegative.

This rearrangement joins TRBV13 to TRBJ2-3; 7 bases are shared with TRBD1. Trimming took 4 bases from V and 1 from J; bases not matched to a gene: 8. Germline lookup yields CDR1 PRHDT and CDR2 FYEKMQ (reference sequence). This CDR3 is 16 amino acids long. The DNA of the CDR3 is TGTGCCAGCAGCTCAAGTGACAGGGTCCGCACAGATACGCAGTATTTT. Its translation is CASSSSDRVRTDTQYF.

J is TRBJ1-5 and V is TRBV2; D is undetermined. The germline CDR1 and CDR2 sequences are SNHLY and FYNNEI. V lost 0 bases, J lost 7 bases, and 19 bases lay in between. There are 17 residues in the CDR3. CDR3 protein: CASSEALPGLNPQPQHF. The CDR3 bases are TGTGCCAGCAGTGAAGCGCTTCCGGGTTTAAATCCCCAGCCCCAGCATTTT.

The chain joins TRBV5-6 to TRBJ2-7, with 10 bases identical to TRBD1. V gave up 2 bases and J gave up 2 bases; unmatched junction bases: 1. The CDR3 is made up of 14 amino acids. CDR1 is SGHDT and CDR2 is YYEEEE in the germline V gene. This chain's CDR3 is CASSFGTGAYEQYF. In DNA, the CDR3 is TGTGCCAGCAGCTTTGGGACAGGGGCCTACGAGCAGTACTTC. Full variable domain (remainder filled in from reference TRBV5-6 and TRBJ2-7): DAGVTQSPTHLIKTRGQQVTLRCSPKSGHDTVSWYQQALGQGPQFIFQYYEEEERQRGNFPDRFSGHQFPNYSSELNVNALLLGDSALYLCASSFGTGAYEQYFGPGTRLTVT.

The V call is TRBV4-1, the J call TRBJ1-5, with D hard to call. Germline values: CDR1 MGHRA, CDR2 YSYEKL. The V gene lost 5 bases and the J gene lost 7 bases, with 15 bases spanning the gap. The CDR3 is 14 amino acids. The CDR3 DNA follows: TGCGCCAGCAGCAAAATATCGGGGATACAGCCCCAGCATTTT. It encodes CASSKISGIQPQHF.

The V gene is TRBV7-9, the J gene TRBJ2-7, with TRBD2 as a possible D gene (5 bases). The CDR3 covers 16 residues. Trimming shortened V by 5 bases and J by 2 bases, and 19 bases separated the two germline ends. Germline values: CDR1 SEHNR, CDR2 FQNEAQ (reference sequence). The CDR3 is CASSPEGTIKTYEQYF. The DNA for the CDR3 is TGTGCCAGCAGCCCCGAGGGAACCATAAAAACCTACGAGCAGTACTTC.